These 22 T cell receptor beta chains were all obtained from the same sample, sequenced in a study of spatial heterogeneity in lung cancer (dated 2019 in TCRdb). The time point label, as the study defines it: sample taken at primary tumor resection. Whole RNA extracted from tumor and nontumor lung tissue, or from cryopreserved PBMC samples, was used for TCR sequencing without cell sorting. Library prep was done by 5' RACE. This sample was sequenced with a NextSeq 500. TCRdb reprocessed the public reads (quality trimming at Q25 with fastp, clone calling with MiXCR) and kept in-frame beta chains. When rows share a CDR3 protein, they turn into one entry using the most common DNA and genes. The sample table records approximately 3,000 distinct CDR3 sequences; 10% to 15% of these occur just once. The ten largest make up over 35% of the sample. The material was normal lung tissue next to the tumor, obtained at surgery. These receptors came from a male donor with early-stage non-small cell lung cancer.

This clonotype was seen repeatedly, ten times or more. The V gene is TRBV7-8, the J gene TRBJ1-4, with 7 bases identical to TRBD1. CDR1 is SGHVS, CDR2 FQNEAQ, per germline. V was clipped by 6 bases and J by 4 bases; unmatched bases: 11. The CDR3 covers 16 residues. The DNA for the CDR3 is TGTGCCAGCAGTACTACCGGGACAGAAAATAATGAAAAACTGTTTTTT. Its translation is CASSTTGTENNEKLFF.

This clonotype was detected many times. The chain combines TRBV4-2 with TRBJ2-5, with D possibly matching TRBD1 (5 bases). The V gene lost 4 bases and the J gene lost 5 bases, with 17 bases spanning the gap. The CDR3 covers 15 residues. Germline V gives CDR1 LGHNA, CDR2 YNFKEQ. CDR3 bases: TGTGCCAGCAGCCCCAGGGTCGCGGACGACGAGACCCAGTACTTC. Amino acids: CASSPRVADDETQYF.

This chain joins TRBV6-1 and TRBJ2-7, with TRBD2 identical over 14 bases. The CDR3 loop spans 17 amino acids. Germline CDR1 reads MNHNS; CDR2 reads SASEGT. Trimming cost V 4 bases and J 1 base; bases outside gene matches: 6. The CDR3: CASSGLAGGLTSYEQYF. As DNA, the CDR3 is TGTGCCAGCAGTGGACTAGCGGGGGGGTTAACTTCCTACGAGCAGTACTTC.

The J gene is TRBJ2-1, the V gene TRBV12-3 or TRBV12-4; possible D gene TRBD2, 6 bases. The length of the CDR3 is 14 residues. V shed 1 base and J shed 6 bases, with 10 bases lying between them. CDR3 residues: CASSLDSSANEQFF. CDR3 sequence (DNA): TGTGCCAGCAGTTTAGATTCTAGCGCCAATGAGCAGTTCTTC.

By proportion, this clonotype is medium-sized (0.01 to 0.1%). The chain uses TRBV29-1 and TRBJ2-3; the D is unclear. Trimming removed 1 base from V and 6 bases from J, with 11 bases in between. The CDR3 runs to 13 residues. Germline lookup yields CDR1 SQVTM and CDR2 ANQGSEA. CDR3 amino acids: CSVEGQVGDTQYF. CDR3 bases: TGCAGCGTTGAAGGCCAAGTGGGGGATACGCAGTATTTT.

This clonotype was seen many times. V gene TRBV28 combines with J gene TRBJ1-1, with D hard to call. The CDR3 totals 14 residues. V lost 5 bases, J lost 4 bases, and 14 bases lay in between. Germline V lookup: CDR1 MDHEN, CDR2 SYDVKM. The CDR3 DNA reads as TGTGCCAGCAGTCCTACGGGGTTGGCCACTGAAGCTTTCTTT. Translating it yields CASSPTGLATEAFF.

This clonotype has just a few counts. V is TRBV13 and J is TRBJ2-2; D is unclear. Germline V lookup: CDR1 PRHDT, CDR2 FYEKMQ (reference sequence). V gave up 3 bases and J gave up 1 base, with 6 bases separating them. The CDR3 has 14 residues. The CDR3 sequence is CASSFSMNTGELFF. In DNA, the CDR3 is TGTGCCAGCAGCTTTTCTATGAACACCGGGGAGCTGTTTTTT. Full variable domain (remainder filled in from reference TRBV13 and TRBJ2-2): AAGVIQSPRHLIKEKRETATLKCYPIPRHDTVYWYQQGPGQDPQFLISFYEKMQSDKGSIPDRFSAQQFSDYHSELNMSSLELGDSALYFCASSFSMNTGELFFGEGSRLTVL.

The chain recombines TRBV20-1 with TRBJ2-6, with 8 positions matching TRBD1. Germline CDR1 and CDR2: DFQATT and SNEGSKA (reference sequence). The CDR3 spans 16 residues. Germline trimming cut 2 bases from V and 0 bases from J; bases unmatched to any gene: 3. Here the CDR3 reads CSARQGASSGANVLTF. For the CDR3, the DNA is TGCAGTGCTAGACAGGGGGCAAGCTCTGGGGCCAACGTCCTGACTTTC.

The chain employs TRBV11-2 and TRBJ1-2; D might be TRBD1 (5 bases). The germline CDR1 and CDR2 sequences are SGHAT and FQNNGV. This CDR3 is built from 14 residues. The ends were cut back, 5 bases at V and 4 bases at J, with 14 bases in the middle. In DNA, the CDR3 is TGTGCCAGCAGCCGCGGAACAGGTTTCTATGGCTACACCTTC. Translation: CASSRGTGFYGYTF.

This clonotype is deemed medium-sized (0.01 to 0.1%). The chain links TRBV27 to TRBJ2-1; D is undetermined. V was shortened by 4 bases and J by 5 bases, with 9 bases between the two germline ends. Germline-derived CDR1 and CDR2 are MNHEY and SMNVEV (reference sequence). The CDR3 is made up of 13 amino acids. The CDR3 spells CASSYTENNEQFF. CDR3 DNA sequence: TGTGCCAGCAGTTATACAGAGAACAATGAGCAGTTCTTC.

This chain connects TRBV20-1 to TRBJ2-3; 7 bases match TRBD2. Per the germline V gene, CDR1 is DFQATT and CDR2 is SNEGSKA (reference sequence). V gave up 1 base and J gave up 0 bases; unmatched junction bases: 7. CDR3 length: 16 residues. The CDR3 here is CSARGRTRASTDTQYF. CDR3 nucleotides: TGCAGTGCTAGAGGCCGGACTAGAGCTAGCACAGATACGCAGTATTTT.

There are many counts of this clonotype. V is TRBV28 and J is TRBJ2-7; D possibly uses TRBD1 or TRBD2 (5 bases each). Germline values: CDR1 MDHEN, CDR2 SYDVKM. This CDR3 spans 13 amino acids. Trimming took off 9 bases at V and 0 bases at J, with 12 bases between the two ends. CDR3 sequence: CASYGDHSYEQYF. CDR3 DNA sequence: TGTGCCAGTTATGGGGACCACTCCTACGAGCAGTACTTC. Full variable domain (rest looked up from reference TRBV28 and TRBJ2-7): DVKVTQSSRYLVKRTGEKVFLECVQDMDHENMFWYRQDPGLGLRLIYFSYDVKMKEKGDIPEGYSVSREKKERFSLILESASTNQTSMYLCASYGDHSYEQYFGPGTRLTVT.

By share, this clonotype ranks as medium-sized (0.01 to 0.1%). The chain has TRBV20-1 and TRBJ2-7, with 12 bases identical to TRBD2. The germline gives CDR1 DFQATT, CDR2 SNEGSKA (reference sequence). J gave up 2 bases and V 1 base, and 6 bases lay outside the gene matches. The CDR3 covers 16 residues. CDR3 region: CSARGSLAGGAYEQYF. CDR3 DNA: TGCAGTGCTAGAGGTTCACTAGCGGGAGGAGCCTACGAGCAGTACTTC.

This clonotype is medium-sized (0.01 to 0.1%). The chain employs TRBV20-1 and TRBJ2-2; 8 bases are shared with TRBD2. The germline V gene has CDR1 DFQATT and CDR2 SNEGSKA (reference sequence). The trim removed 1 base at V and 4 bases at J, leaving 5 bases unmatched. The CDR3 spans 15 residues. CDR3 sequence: CSARATGGLTGELFF. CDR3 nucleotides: TGCAGTGCTAGAGCAACGGGAGGGCTCACCGGGGAGCTGTTTTTT.

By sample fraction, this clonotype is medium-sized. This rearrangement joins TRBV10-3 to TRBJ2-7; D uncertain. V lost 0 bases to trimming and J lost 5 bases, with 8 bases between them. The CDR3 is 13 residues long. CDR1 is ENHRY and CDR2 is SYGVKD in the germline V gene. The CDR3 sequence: CAISESQPNEQYF. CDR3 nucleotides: TGTGCCATCAGTGAGTCACAGCCCAACGAGCAGTACTTC.

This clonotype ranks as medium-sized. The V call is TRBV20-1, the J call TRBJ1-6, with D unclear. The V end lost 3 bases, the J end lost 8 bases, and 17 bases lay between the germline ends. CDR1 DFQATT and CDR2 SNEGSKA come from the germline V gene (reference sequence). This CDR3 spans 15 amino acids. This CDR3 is CSASTSRAWDSPLHF. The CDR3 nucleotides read TGCAGTGCTAGTACCTCCCGGGCGTGGGATTCACCCCTCCACTTT.

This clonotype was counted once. The CDR3 loop is CSATLRTALAKNIQYF. The DNA of the CDR3 is TGCAGTGCTACGTTAAGGACGGCGTTAGCCAAAAACATTCAGTACTTC. This sequence joins TRBV20-1 and TRBJ2-4; no reliable D call. CDR1 and CDR2 (germline): DFQATT, SNEGSKA (reference sequence). V was pared by 4 bases and J by 0 bases, with 16 bases between. This CDR3 comprises 16 residues.

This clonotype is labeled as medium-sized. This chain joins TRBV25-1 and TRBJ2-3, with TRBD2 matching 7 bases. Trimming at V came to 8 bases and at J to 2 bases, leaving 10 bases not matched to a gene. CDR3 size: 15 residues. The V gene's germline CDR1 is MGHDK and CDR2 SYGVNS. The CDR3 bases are TGTGCCAGCCAGAGCGGGATCAGCGACACAGATACGCAGTATTTT. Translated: CASQSGISDTDTQYF.

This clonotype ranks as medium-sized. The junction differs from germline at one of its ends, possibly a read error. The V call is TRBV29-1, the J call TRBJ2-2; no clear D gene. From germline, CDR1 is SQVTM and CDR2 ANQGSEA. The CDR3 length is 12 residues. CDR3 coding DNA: TGCAGCGCAGATAACAACAACGGGGAGCTGTTTTTT. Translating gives CSADNNNGELFF.

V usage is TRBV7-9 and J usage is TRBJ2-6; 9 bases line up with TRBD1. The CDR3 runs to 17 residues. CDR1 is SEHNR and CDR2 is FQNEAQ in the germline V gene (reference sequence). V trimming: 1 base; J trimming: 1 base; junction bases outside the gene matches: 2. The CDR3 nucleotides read TGTGCCAGCAGCTTAGGACAGGGGGTGTCTGGGGCCAACGTCCTGACTTTC. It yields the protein CASSLGQGVSGANVLTF.

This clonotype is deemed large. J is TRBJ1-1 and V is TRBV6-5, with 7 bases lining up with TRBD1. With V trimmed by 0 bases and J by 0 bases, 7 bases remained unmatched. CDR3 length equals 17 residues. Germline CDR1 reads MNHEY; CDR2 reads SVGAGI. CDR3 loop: CASSYSQNRGLNTEAFF. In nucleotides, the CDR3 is TGTGCCAGCAGTTACTCGCAAAACAGGGGATTGAACACTGAAGCTTTCTTT.

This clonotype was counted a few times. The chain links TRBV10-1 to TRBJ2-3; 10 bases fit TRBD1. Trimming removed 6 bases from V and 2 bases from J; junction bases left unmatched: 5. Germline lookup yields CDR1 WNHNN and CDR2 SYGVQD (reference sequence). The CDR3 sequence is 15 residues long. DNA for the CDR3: TGCGCCAGCAGCCGGGACAGGGGTTTCACAGATACGCAGTATTTT. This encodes CASSRDRGFTDTQYF.